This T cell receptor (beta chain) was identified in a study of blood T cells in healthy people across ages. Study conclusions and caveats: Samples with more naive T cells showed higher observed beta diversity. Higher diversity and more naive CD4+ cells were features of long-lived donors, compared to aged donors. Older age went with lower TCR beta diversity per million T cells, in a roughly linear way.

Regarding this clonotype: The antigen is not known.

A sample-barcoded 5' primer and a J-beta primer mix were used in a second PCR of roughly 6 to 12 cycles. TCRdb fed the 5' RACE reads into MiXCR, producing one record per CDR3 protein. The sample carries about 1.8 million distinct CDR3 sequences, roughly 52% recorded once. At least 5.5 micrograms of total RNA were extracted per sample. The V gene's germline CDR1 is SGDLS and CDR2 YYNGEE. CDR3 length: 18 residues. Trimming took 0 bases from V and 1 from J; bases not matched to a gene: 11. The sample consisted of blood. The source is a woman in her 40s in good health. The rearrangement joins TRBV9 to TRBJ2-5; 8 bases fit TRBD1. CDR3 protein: CASSVAPGQGGIQETQYF. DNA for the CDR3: TGTGCCAGCAGCGTAGCTCCTGGACAGGGAGGTATCCAAGAGACCCAGTACTTC. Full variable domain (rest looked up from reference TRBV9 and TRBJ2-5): DSGVTQTPKHLITATGQRVTLRCSPRSGDLSVYWYQQSLDQGLQFLIQYYNGEERAKGNILERFSAQQFPDLHSELNLSSLELGDSALYFCASSVAPGQGGIQETQYFGPGTRLLVL.